A single sample is the source of the 4 T cell receptor beta chains below, sequenced in a study of T cell repertoires in cytomegalovirus infection. Each CDR3 protein is one row after TCRdb ran MiXCR on the reads. This sample has approximately 990,000 distinct CDR3 sequences, with 30% to 40% found just once. These receptors have no identified antigens. The specimen was cultured CD8+ T cells from PBMCs, collected from culture after CMV antigen stimulation. All receptors come from a human donor in good health (CMV status not recorded). Some clones in this sample may be carry-over from other donors' samples.

This clonotype was picked up a small number of times. The rearrangement joins TRBV11-2 to TRBJ2-3, with 13 bases fitting TRBD2. This CDR3 region has 16 residues. The germline gives CDR1 SGHAT, CDR2 FQNNGV. Germline trimming cut 4 bases from V and 10 bases from J; bases unmatched to any gene: 11. CDR3 sequence (DNA): TGTGCCAGCAGCTCCCGACTAGCGGGGGGACCCGATGCGCAGTATTTT. Protein product: CASSSRLAGGPDAQYF.

On this clonotype itself: A much more abundant neighbour one base away suggests this may be a read error. This chain joins TRBV7-6 and TRBJ1-1, with TRBD1 matching over 8 bases. CDR1 and CDR2 (germline): SGHVS, FNYEAQ. The CDR3 runs 14 residues. The junction had 9 bases not matched to a gene; V was cut back by 1 base and J by 11 bases. The chain's CDR3 is CASSLVQSRDRAFF. The CDR3 DNA reads as TGTGCCAGCAGCTTAGTGCAGAGCCGGGACAGGGCTTTCTTT.

The rearrangement joins TRBV10-3 to TRBJ2-7, with D perhaps TRBD1 or TRBD2 (6 bases each). V lost 4 bases, J lost 4 bases, and 32 bases lay in between. This CDR3 contains 20 residues. CDR1 ENHRY and CDR2 SYGVKD come from the germline V gene. In DNA, the CDR3 is TGTGCCATCAGTGGTCCCTGGGAAGGGCTTCCTGGGAAGGGGGGATACGAGCAGTACTTC. Encoded protein: CAISGPWEGLPGKGGYEQYF.

The CDR3 loop reads CASGVDTQYF. CDR3 coding DNA: TGTGCAAGCGGGGTGGATACGCAGTATTTT. The V and J genes are TRBV5-4 and TRBJ2-3; 7 bases agree with TRBD2. The CDR3 loop spans 10 amino acids. The germline gives CDR1 SGHNT, CDR2 YYREEE (reference sequence).